This is a list of T cell receptor beta chains from one sample in a study of cytomegalovirus exposure and HLA in healthy donors. The assay was immunoSEQ multiplex PCR, and TCRdb's table has in-frame clones only and misses some. The sample shows about 130,000 clones, around 94% of them seen only once. The sample was PBMCs. Receptors originate from a woman in her late teens or twenties in good health and CMV-seronegative. CDR3s include the opening cysteine and the closing phenylalanine or tryptophan. The D gene is left open where the match is weak. A row's size may be missing; if present it is once, few, many or a size class.

j_call d_call clone_size v_call cdr3_aa cdr3_nt
TRBJ2-7 TRBD1 . TRBV27 CASREQGQMTYEQYF TGTGCCAGCAGAGAGCAGGGACAGATGACCTACGAGCAGTACTTC
TRBJ1-1 TRBD1 . TRBV13 CASSQTGGKNTEAFF TGTGCCAGCAGTCAAACAGGGGGAAAGAACACTGAAGCTTTCTTT
TRBJ2-7 . . TRBV29-1 CSVRAGAGYEQYF TGCAGCGTTCGGGCCGGGGCGGGATACGAGCAGTACTTC
TRBJ2-7 . . TRBV19 CASSIRTRGYEQYF TGTGCCAGTAGTATCCGGACTCGCGGTTACGAGCAGTACTTC
TRBJ2-2 . . TRBV6-5 CASSYSSGPGELFF TGTGCCAGCAGTTACTCTTCTGGCCCCGGGGAGCTGTTTTTT
TRBJ1-2 TRBD1 . TRBV28 CASSSLIIRQGQGSRDSDYGYTF TGTGCCAGCAGTTCCCTTATCATCCGACAGGGCCAGGGCTCTCGGGACTCGGACTATGGCTACACCTTC
TRBJ2-2 TRBD1 . TRBV6-5 CASSYSGTGVPGELFF TGTGCCAGCAGTTACTCCGGGACAGGGGTCCCCGGGGAGCTGTTTTTT
TRBJ1-2 TRBD1 . TRBV28 CASSLTGPNYGYTF TGTGCCAGCAGTTTGACAGGGCCGAACTATGGCTACACCTTC
TRBJ1-5 . . TRBV2 CASSLLLISNQPQHF TGTGCCAGCAGTCTACTCCTCATTAGCAATCAGCCCCAGCATTTT
TRBJ1-3 TRBD1 . TRBV28 CASSSLWTGAGNTIYF TGTGCCAGCAGTTCGCTCTGGACAGGGGCTGGAAACACCATATATTTT
TRBJ1-3 TRBD1 . TRBV30 CAWSAIPGQDYSGNTIYF TGTGCCTGGAGCGCTATACCGGGACAGGACTACTCTGGAAACACCATATATTTT
TRBJ1-2 . few TRBV27 CASSSPDRDF TGTGCCAGCAGTTCCCCCGACAGAGACTTC
TRBJ2-1 TRBD2 . TRBV6-5 CASSLELAVYNEQFF TGTGCCAGCAGTTTGGAACTAGCGGTCTACAATGAGCAGTTCTTC
TRBJ2-7 . . TRBV28 CASTTHRDEQYF TGTGCCAGCACTACCCACAGGGACGAGCAGTACTTC
TRBJ1-2 . . TRBV28 CASSLYRQNPNYGYTF TGTGCCAGCAGTTTATACAGGCAGAACCCTAACTATGGCTACACCTTC
TRBJ2-1 . . TRBV4-1 CASSQGALYNEQFF TGCGCCAGCAGCCAAGGGGCTCTTTACAATGAGCAGTTCTTC
TRBJ1-2 TRBD1 . TRBV28 CASSPADQQGGKNGYTF TGTGCCAGCAGTCCCGCGGACCAACAGGGGGGCAAGAATGGCTACACCTTC
TRBJ1-1 . . TRBV7-8 CASSLARKQLAVNTEAFF TGTGCCAGCAGCTTAGCGCGTAAACAGTTGGCCGTGAACACTGAAGCTTTCTTT
TRBJ1-4 TRBD1 few TRBV5-4 CASSLGQGHEKLFF TGTGCCAGCAGCTTGGGACAGGGTCATGAAAAACTGTTTTTT